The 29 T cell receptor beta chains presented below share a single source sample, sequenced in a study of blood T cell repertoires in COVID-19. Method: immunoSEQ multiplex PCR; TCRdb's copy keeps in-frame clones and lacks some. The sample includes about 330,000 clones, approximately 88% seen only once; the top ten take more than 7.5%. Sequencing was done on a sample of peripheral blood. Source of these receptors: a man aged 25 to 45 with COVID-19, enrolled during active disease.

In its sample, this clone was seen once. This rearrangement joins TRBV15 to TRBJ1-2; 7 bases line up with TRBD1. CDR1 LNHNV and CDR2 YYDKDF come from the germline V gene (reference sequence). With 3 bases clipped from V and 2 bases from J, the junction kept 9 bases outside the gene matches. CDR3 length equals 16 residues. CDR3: CATSSSPGQTNYGYTF. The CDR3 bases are TGTGCCACCAGCAGTAGTCCGGGACAGACAAACTATGGCTACACCTTC. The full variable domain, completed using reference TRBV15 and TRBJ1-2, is DAMVIQNPRYQVTQFGKPVTLSCSQTLNHNVMYWYQQKSSQAPKLLFHYYDKDFNNEADTPDNFQSRRPNTSFCFLDIRSPGLGDTAMYLCATSSSPGQTNYGYTFGSGTRLTVV.

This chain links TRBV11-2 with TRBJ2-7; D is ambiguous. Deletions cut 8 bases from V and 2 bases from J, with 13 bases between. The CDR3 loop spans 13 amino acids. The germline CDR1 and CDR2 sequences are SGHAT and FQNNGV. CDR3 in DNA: TGTGCCAGCGGCCATGGTTTCGCCTACGAGCAGTACTTC. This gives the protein CASGHGFAYEQYF.

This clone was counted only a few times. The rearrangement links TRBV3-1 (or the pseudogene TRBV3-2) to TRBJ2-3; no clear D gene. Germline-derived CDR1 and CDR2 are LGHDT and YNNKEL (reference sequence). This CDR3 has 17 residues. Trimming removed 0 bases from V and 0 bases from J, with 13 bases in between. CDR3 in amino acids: CASSQDWYGSSTDTQYF. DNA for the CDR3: TGTGCCAGCAGCCAAGATTGGTACGGTTCTAGCACAGATACGCAGTATTTT.

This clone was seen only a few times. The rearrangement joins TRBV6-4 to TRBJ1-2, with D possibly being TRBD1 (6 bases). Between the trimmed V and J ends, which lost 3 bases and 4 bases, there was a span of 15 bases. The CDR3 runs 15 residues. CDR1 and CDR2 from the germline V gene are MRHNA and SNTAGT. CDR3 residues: CASSEAGTPPYGYTF. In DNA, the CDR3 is TGTGCCAGCAGTGAGGCCGGGACACCCCCCTATGGCTACACCTTC.

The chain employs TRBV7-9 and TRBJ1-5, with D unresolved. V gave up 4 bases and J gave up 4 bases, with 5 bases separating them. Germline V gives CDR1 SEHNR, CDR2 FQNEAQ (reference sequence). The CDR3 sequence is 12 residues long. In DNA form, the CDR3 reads TGTGCCAGCAGCTCCCTAAATCAGCCCCAGCATTTT. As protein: CASSSLNQPQHF.

CDR3 sequence: CASSLRAGGDTEAFF. CDR3 nucleotide sequence: TGTGCCAGCAGCTTGAGGGCAGGAGGGGACACTGAAGCTTTCTTT. The genes are TRBV7-9 and TRBJ1-1, with D possibly matching TRBD1 (5 bases). CDR3 length: 15 amino acids. V shed 3 bases and J shed 3 bases, with 14 bases lying between them. The germline gives CDR1 SEHNR, CDR2 FQNEAQ (reference sequence).

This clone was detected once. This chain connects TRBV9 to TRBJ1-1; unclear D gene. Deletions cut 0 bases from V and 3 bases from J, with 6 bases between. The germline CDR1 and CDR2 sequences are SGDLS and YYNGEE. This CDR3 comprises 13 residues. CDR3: CASSVEQHTEAFF. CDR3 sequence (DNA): TGTGCCAGCAGCGTAGAACAGCACACTGAAGCTTTCTTT.

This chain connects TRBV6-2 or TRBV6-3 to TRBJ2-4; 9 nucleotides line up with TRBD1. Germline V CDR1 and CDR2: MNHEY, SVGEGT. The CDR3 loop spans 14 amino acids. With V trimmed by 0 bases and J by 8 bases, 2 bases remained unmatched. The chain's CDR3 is CASSYSDRGDIQYF. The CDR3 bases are TGTGCCAGCAGTTACTCGGACAGGGGTGACATTCAGTACTTC.

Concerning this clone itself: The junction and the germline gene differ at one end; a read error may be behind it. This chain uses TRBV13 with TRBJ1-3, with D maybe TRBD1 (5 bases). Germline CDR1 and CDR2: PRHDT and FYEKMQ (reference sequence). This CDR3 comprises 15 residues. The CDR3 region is CASSSGLRDGNAIYF. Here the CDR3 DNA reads TGTGCCAGCAGCTCGGGACTGAGGGATGGAAACGCCATATATTTT.

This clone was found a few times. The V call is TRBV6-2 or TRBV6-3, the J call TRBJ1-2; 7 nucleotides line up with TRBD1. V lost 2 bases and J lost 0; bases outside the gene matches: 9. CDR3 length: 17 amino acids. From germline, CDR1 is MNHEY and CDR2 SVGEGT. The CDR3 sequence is CASSYHTTGTANYGYTF. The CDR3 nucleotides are TGTGCCAGCAGTTACCATACGACCGGGACAGCTAACTATGGCTACACCTTC.

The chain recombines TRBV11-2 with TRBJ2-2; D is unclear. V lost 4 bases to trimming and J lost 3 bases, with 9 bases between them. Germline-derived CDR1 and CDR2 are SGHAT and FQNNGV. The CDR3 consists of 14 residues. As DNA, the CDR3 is TGTGCCAGCAGCTCTAGTCCGTACACCGGGGAGCTGTTTTTT. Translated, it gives CASSSSPYTGELFF.

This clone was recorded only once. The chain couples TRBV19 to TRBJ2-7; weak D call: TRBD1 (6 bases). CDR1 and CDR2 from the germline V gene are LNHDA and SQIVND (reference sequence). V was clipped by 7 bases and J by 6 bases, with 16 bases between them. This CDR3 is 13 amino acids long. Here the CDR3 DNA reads TGTGCCAGTACGGGCAGGGGACGGAGCGAGCAGTACTTC. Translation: CASTGRGRSEQYF.

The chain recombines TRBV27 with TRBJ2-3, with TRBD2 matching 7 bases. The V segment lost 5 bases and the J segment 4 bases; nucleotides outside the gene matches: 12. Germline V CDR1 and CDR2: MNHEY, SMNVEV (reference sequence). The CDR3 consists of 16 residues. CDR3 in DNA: TGTGCCAGCAGTATCCCGAGCGGGACGGTTCCAGATACGCAGTATTTT. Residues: CASSIPSGTVPDTQYF.

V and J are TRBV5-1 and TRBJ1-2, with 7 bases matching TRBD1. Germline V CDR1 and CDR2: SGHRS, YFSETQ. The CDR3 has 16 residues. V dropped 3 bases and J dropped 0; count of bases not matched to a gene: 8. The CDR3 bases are TGCGCCAGCAGCTCAAGGGACAGTTCAACTAACTATGGCTACACCTTC. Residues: CASSSRDSSTNYGYTF.

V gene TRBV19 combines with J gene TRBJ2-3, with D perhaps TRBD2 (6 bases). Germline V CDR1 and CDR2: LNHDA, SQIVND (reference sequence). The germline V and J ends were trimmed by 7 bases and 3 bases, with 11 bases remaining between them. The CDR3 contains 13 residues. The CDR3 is CASKFAGTDTQYF. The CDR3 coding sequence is TGTGCCAGTAAGTTCGCGGGGACAGATACGCAGTATTTT.

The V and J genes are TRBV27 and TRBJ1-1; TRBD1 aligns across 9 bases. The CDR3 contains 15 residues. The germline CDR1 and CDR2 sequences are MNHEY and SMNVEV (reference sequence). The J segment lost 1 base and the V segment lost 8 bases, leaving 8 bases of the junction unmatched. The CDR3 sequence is CASGNTGGWNTEAFF. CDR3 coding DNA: TGTGCCAGCGGCAACACAGGGGGCTGGAACACTGAAGCTTTCTTT.

DNA of the CDR3: TGTGCCAGCAGCTTATTGGTAGGGGCCACAGATACGCAGTATTTT. It translates to CASSLLVGATDTQYF. The chain links TRBV7-9 to TRBJ2-3; tentatively, D is TRBD1 (5 bases). Germline V gene sequence: CDR1 SEHNR, CDR2 FQNEAQ (reference sequence). V dropped 2 bases and J dropped 2 bases, with 11 bases sitting between them. CDR3 length: 15 residues.

CDR3 region: CASSGTNQPQHF. Written as DNA, the CDR3 is TGTGCCAGCAGTGGCACAAATCAGCCCCAGCATTTT. V usage is TRBV25-1 and J usage is TRBJ1-5, with no clear D. The CDR3 has 12 residues. Germline loops: CDR1 MGHDK, CDR2 SYGVNS. With 4 bases removed from V and 4 bases from J, the gap between germline ends came to 5 bases.

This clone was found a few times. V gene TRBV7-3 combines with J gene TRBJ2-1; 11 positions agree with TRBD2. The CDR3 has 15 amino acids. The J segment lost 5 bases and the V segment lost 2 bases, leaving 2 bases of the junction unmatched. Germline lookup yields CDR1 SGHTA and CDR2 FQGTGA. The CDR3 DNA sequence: TGTGCCAGCAGCTTAGGGACTAGCGGACACAATGAGCAGTTCTTC. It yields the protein CASSLGTSGHNEQFF. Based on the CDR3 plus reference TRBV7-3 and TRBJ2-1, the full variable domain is GAGVSQTPSNKVTEKGKYVELRCDPISGHTALYWYRQSLGQGPEFLIYFQGTGAADDSGLPNDRFFAVRPEGSVSTLKIQRTERGDSAVYLCASSLGTSGHNEQFFGPGTRLTVL.

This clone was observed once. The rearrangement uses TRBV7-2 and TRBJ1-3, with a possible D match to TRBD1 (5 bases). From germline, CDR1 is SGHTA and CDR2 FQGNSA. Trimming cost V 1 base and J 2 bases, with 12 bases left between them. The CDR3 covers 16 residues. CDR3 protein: CASSLGQQGTGNTIYF. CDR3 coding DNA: TGTGCCAGCAGCTTAGGACAGCAGGGAACTGGAAACACCATATATTTT.

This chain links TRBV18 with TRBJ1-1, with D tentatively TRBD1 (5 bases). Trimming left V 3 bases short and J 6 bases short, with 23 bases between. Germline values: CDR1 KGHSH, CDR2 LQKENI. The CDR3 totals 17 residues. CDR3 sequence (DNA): TGTGCCAGCTCACCGACCGCAACCGGGACTTGGGGCTCTGAAGCTTTCTTT. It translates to CASSPTATGTWGSEAFF.

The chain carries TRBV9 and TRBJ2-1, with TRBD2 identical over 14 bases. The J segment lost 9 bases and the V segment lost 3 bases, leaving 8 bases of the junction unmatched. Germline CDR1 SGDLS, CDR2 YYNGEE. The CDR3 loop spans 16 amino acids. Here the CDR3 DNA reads TGTGCCAGCAGCGGGGGACTAGCGGGAGAGCAGGGTGAGCAGTTCTTC. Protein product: CASSGGLAGEQGEQFF.

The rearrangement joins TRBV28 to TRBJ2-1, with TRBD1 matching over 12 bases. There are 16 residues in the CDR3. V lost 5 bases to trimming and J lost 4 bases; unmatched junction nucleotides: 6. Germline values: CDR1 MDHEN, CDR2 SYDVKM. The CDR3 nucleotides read TGTGCCAGCAGTCCCTTGGGACAGGGGGCTTACAATGAGCAGTTCTTC. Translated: CASSPLGQGAYNEQFF.

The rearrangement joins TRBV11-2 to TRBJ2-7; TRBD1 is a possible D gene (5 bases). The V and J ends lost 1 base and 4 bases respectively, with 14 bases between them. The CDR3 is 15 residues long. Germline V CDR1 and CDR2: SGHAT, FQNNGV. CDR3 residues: CASSLGGRVFYEQYF. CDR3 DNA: TGTGCCAGCAGCTTAGGGGGCAGGGTTTTTTACGAGCAGTACTTC. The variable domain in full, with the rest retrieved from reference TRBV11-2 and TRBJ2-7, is EAGVAQSPRYKIIEKRQSVAFWCNPISGHATLYWYQQILGQGPKLLIQFQNNGVVDDSQLPKDRFSAERLKGVDSTLKIQPAKLEDSAVYLCASSLGGRVFYEQYFGPGTRLTVT.

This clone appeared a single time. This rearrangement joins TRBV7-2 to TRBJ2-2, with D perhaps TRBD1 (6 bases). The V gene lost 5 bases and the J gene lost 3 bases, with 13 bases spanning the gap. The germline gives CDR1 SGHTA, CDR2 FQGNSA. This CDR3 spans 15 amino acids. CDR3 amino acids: CASSPQTGYTGELFF. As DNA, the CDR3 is TGTGCCAGCAGCCCGCAGACAGGATACACCGGGGAGCTGTTTTTT.

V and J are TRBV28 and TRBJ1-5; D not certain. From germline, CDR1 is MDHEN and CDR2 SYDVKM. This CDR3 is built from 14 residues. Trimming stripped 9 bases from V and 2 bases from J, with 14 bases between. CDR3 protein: CASRSGRGNQPQHF. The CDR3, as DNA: TGTGCCAGTAGATCCGGGAGGGGCAATCAGCCCCAGCATTTT.

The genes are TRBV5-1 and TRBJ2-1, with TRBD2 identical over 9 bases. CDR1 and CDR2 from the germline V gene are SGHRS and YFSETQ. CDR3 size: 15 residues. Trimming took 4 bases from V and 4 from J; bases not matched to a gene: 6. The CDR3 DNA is TGCGCCAGCAGCAAAGGACTAGCGTCTTACAATGAGCAGTTCTTC. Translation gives CASSKGLASYNEQFF.

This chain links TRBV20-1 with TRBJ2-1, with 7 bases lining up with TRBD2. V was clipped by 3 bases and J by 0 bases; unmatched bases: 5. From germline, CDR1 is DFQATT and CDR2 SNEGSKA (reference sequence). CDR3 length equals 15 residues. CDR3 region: CSASIAGASYNEQFF. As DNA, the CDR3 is TGCAGTGCTAGTATCGCGGGAGCCTCCTACAATGAGCAGTTCTTC.

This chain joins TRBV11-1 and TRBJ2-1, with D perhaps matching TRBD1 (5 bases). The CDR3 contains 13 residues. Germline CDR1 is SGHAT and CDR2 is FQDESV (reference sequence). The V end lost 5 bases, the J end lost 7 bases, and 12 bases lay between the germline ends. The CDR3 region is CASSHSPGNEQFF. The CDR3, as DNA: TGTGCCAGCAGCCACAGCCCAGGGAATGAGCAGTTCTTC.